The 32 T cell receptor beta chains given below trace back to one sample, sequenced in a study of T cells in Graves' hyperthyroidism and ophthalmopathy. Amplification of TCR beta CDR3 regions was performed using RNA transcripts as template. HTBI primers were the set used in a first-round RT-PCR of the TCR CDR3. MiXCR, applied by TCRdb to the multiplex PCR reads, yields one record per CDR3 protein. This sample has roughly 700,000 distinct CDR3 sequences; around 15% occur once, and the top ten carry roughly a tenth. The sample consisted of blood. The receptors originated from a woman aged 18 to 35 with Graves' hyperthyroidism.

This clonotype came up many times. The chain has TRBV28 and TRBJ2-2; 7 nucleotides match TRBD2. The CDR3 spans 18 residues. V lost 3 bases to trimming and J lost 1 base; unmatched junction nucleotides: 11. The germline gives CDR1 MDHEN, CDR2 SYDVKM. CDR3 coding DNA: TGTGCCAGCAGTTTCCGGTCGATTGGCGGGAGGAACACCGGGGAGCTGTTTTTT. Translated, it gives CASSFRSIGGRNTGELFF.

This sequence joins TRBV4-2 and TRBJ2-7; 11 bases align to TRBD2. V shed 2 bases and J 0 bases; nucleotides not matched to a gene: 6. The length of the CDR3 is 17 residues. Germline V gives CDR1 LGHNA, CDR2 YNFKEQ. CDR3 in DNA: TGTGCCAGCAGCCAAAGTTTCGGGACTAGCGGCTCCTACGAGCAGTACTTC. This translates into CASSQSFGTSGSYEQYF.

This clonotype showed up many times. In DNA, the CDR3 is TGTGCCAGCAGCGGACAGCCGCCTAACGAGCAGTACTTC. Translating gives CASSGQPPNEQYF. The V gene is TRBV9, the J gene TRBJ2-7; D perhaps matches TRBD1 (5 bases). The length of the CDR3 is 13 residues. V dropped 3 bases and J dropped 5 bases, with 12 bases sitting between them. Germline V CDR1 and CDR2: SGDLS, YYNGEE.

This sequence joins TRBV29-1 and TRBJ2-7; tentatively, D is TRBD2 (5 bases). V was cut by 4 bases and J by 6 bases, with 13 bases left in between. This CDR3 spans 12 amino acids. Per the germline V gene, CDR1 is SQVTM and CDR2 is ANQGSEA. CDR3 in DNA: TGCAGCGTTGTTTTCGATGCGGGCGAGCAGTACTTC. Encoded protein: CSVVFDAGEQYF.

This clonotype showed up many times. The chain couples TRBV3-1 to TRBJ2-3; the D gene is possibly TRBD1 (6 bases). Trimming pared 1 base from V and 3 bases from J, leaving 17 bases between. There are 17 residues in the CDR3. CDR1 and CDR2 from the germline V gene are LGHDT and YNNKEL (reference sequence). CDR3 coding DNA: TGTGCCAGCAGCCAAGGGGGGCTAGCAGTACCTACAGATACGCAGTATTTT. It is translated as CASSQGGLAVPTDTQYF.

This clonotype was seen at least ten times. The chain recombines TRBV24-1 with TRBJ1-5; D call uncertain. CDR1 is KGHDR and CDR2 is SFDVKD in the germline V gene. There are 12 residues in the CDR3. The V end was cut by 4 bases, the J end by 6 bases, with 6 bases between. CDR3 DNA: TGTGCCACCAGTGACCAACCTCAGCCCCAGCATTTT. Translated, it gives CATSDQPQPQHF.

This clonotype was detected only a few times. The rearrangement uses TRBV19 and TRBJ1-6, with a tentative D call TRBD1 (5 bases). The CDR3 runs 14 residues. V was clipped by 5 bases and J by 8 bases, with 13 bases between them. CDR1 LNHDA and CDR2 SQIVND come from the germline V gene (reference sequence). The CDR3 protein is CASSFRDGDSPLHF. The CDR3 DNA follows: TGTGCCAGTAGTTTCCGGGACGGTGATTCACCCCTCCACTTT.

This clonotype was detected ten times or more. This chain connects TRBV12-3 or TRBV12-4 to TRBJ1-2; tentative D call: TRBD1 (5 bases). The V gene lost 6 bases and the J gene lost 4 bases, with 12 bases spanning the gap. This CDR3 is built from 13 residues. In nucleotides, the CDR3 is TGTGCCAGCAGGACGGGGACGGCCTATGGCTACACCTTC. Translated: CASRTGTAYGYTF.

This clonotype was detected many times. The gene calls are TRBV3-1 and TRBJ2-1; 10 bases agree with TRBD2. The CDR3 extends over 18 amino acids. Germline V gene data show CDR1 as LGHDT and CDR2 as YNNKEL (reference sequence). Trimming cost V 1 base and J 4 bases; bases outside gene matches: 10. The CDR3 loop is CASSQGYSGRKQYNEQFF. The CDR3 coding sequence is TGTGCCAGCAGCCAAGGATATAGCGGGAGGAAACAGTACAATGAGCAGTTCTTC.

In its sample, this clonotype was seen a few times. The J gene is TRBJ2-7, the V gene TRBV6-1; weak D call: TRBD2 (5 bases). The CDR3 sequence is 17 residues long. Germline lookup yields CDR1 MNHNS and CDR2 SASEGT. The V and J ends lost 7 bases and 2 bases respectively, with 24 bases between them. In DNA, the CDR3 is TGTGCCAGCATCCAAAGCTATCGGACCGACGGGGCCTACGAGCAGTACTTC. Translating it yields CASIQSYRTDGAYEQYF.

In this sample, this clonotype turned up a few times. The chain carries TRBV5-6 and TRBJ2-6; D is unclear. The CDR3 extends over 15 amino acids. V lost 3 bases to trimming and J lost 0 bases, with 7 bases between them. Germline loops: CDR1 SGHDT, CDR2 YYEEEE. The CDR3 sequence: CASSWVYSGANVLTF. For the CDR3, the DNA is TGTGCCAGCAGCTGGGTATACTCTGGGGCCAACGTCCTGACTTTC.

There are many counts of this clonotype. The chain couples TRBV28 to TRBJ2-7; 9 bases match TRBD1. The germline V gene encodes CDR1 MDHEN and CDR2 SYDVKM. V shed 6 bases and J 5 bases; nucleotides not matched to a gene: 11. CDR3 size: 15 residues. The CDR3 spells CASRDFGQGIHEQYF. DNA of the CDR3: TGTGCCAGCAGGGACTTTGGACAGGGGATCCACGAGCAGTACTTC.

The rearrangement uses TRBV29-1 and TRBJ1-1; D is unresolved. The CDR3 is made up of 13 amino acids. Trimming shortened V by 4 bases and J by 2 bases, and 11 bases separated the two germline ends. Germline V gene data show CDR1 as SQVTM and CDR2 as ANQGSEA. CDR3 bases: TGCAGCGTTGTATACACCGGCAACACTGAAGCTTTCTTT. Its translation: CSVVYTGNTEAFF.

Ten or more counts support this clonotype. V usage is TRBV6-5 and J usage is TRBJ1-4, with 9 nucleotides matching TRBD1. Germline V CDR1 and CDR2: MNHEY, SVGAGI. CDR3 size: 16 residues. The ends lost 1 base at V and 9 bases at J; junction bases unmatched: 9. The CDR3 loop reads CASSYFTGGAGQKLFF. The CDR3 nucleotides are TGTGCCAGCAGTTACTTTACAGGGGGCGCAGGGCAAAAACTGTTTTTT.

This clonotype showed up just a few times. The genes are TRBV5-1 and TRBJ1-2; D might be TRBD1 (6 bases). CDR3 length: 16 residues. With 0 bases removed from V and 8 bases from J, the gap between germline ends came to 20 bases. Per germline, CDR1 SGHRS and CDR2 YFSETQ. CDR3 sequence (DNA): TGCGCCAGCAGCTTGGCTGTAACAGGGCATCTAAGAGGCTACACCTTC. Translation: CASSLAVTGHLRGYTF.

This clonotype has at least ten counts. In DNA, the CDR3 is TGTGCCAGCAGACCTGGACAGGTGACCTACGAGCAGTACTTC. This gives the protein CASRPGQVTYEQYF. The chain has TRBV28 and TRBJ2-7, with TRBD1 matching over 7 bases. The CDR3 is 14 residues long. Germline values: CDR1 MDHEN, CDR2 SYDVKM. J was trimmed by 2 bases and V by 6 bases; bases with no gene match: 7.

This clonotype was detected only a few times. The chain joins TRBV5-1 to TRBJ1-2; 7 bases are shared with TRBD1. Trimming removed 2 bases from V and 4 bases from J; junction bases left unmatched: 8. The CDR3 runs to 15 residues. Germline lookup yields CDR1 SGHRS and CDR2 YFSETQ. CDR3 DNA: TGCGCCAGCAGCTTAGGGGACAGTTCACCCTATGGCTACACCTTC. Its protein product is CASSLGDSSPYGYTF.

This clonotype was recorded many times. The CDR3 reads CASSSRWGRDRVHNEQFF. The CDR3 nucleotides read TGTGCCAGCAGTTCTAGGTGGGGACGGGACAGGGTCCACAATGAGCAGTTCTTC. V and J are TRBV7-8 and TRBJ2-1, with 9 bases that match TRBD1. The CDR3 has 18 amino acids. V dropped 6 bases and J dropped 5; count of bases not matched to a gene: 17. The V gene's germline CDR1 is SGHVS and CDR2 FQNEAQ.

This clonotype turned up a few times. V usage is TRBV5-1 and J usage is TRBJ2-7, with 11 bases matching TRBD2. Trimming cost V 4 bases and J 3 bases; bases outside gene matches: 6. The length of the CDR3 is 15 residues. Looked up from germline, CDR1 is SGHRS and CDR2 is YFSETQ. CDR3 region: CASSRRLAGNYEQYF. As DNA, the CDR3 is TGCGCCAGCAGCCGGAGACTAGCGGGGAACTACGAGCAGTACTTC. Looking up the rest from reference TRBV5-1 and TRBJ2-7 gives the full variable domain: KAGVTQTPRYLIKTRGQQVTLSCSPISGHRSVSWYQQTPGQGLQFLFEYFSETQRNKGNFPGRFSGRQFSNSRSEMNVSTLELGDSALYLCASSRRLAGNYEQYFGPGTRLTVT.

A few counts support this clonotype. This sequence joins TRBV6-2 or TRBV6-3 and TRBJ1-2; TRBD1 aligns across 9 bases. With V trimmed by 7 bases and J by 4 bases, 13 bases remained unmatched. This CDR3 contains 16 residues. Germline V gene lookup returns CDR1 MNHEY and CDR2 SVGEGT. CDR3 region: CASTNPPGQGFYGYTF. As DNA, the CDR3 is TGTGCCAGCACCAACCCTCCGGGACAGGGATTCTATGGCTACACCTTC.

This clonotype was seen only a few times. The chain has TRBV20-1 and TRBJ2-5; D is unresolved. The V end was cut by 5 bases, the J end by 3 bases, with 13 bases between. Germline CDR1 reads DFQATT; CDR2 reads SNEGSKA (reference sequence). The CDR3 loop spans 13 amino acids. CDR3 loop: CSAWAARKETQYF. The CDR3 nucleotides read TGCAGTGCTTGGGCTGCGAGGAAAGAGACCCAGTACTTC.

This clonotype occurred a few times. The chain combines TRBV24-1 with TRBJ2-1, with D possibly TRBD2 on 6 matching bases. The germline V and J ends were trimmed by 2 bases and 8 bases, with 18 bases remaining between them. Germline CDR1 is KGHDR and CDR2 is SFDVKD. This CDR3 is built from 16 residues. CDR3 nucleotide sequence: TGTGCCACCAGTGATTCGCGTTACCGGGGGATCGATGAGCAGTTCTTC. Translation gives CATSDSRYRGIDEQFF.

This clonotype was seen only a few times. This chain links TRBV4-2 with TRBJ2-2, with D perhaps matching TRBD1 or TRBD2 (6 bases each). The germline CDR1 and CDR2 sequences are LGHNA and YNFKEQ. The CDR3 covers 15 residues. Trimming cost V 4 bases and J 6 bases, with 15 bases left between them. This CDR3 reads CASSREDSRAGELFF. In DNA, the CDR3 is TGTGCCAGCAGCCGGGAGGACAGTCGGGCCGGGGAGCTGTTTTTT.

This clonotype was counted between two and nine times. V usage is TRBV5-6 and J usage is TRBJ2-5, with 11 bases that match TRBD2. The V gene's germline CDR1 is SGHDT and CDR2 YYEEEE. With V trimmed by 10 bases and J by 3 bases, 8 bases remained unmatched. The CDR3 loop spans 14 amino acids. The CDR3, as DNA: TGTGCCTGCCAGGGACTAGCGGAAGAAGAGACCCAGTACTTC. This sequence encodes CACQGLAEEETQYF. The variable domain in full, with the rest retrieved from reference TRBV5-6 and TRBJ2-5, is DAGVTQSPTHLIKTRGQQVTLRCSPKSGHDTVSWYQQALGQGPQFIFQYYEEEERQRGNFPDRFSGHQFPNYSSELNVNALLLGDSALYLCACQGLAEEETQYFGPGTRLLVL.

A few counts support this clonotype. The chain couples TRBV25-1 to TRBJ1-4; possibly TRBD1 for D (6 bases). V was trimmed by 1 base and J by 8 bases, leaving 14 bases between them. Germline V CDR1 and CDR2: MGHDK, SYGVNS. The CDR3 spans 15 residues. The CDR3 loop is CASSEWGAQGEKLFF. The CDR3 DNA follows: TGTGCCAGCAGTGAATGGGGGGCCCAAGGGGAAAAACTGTTTTTT.

This chain connects TRBV6-1 to TRBJ2-2; D unclear. With 3 bases removed from V and 1 base from J, the gap between germline ends came to 15 bases. Looked up from germline, CDR1 is MNHNS and CDR2 is SASEGT. CDR3 length equals 17 residues. CDR3 sequence: CASSEGLWVLNTGELFF. CDR3 sequence (DNA): TGTGCCAGCAGTGAGGGGTTATGGGTTTTGAACACCGGGGAGCTGTTTTTT.

This clonotype was detected many times. The rearrangement links TRBV18 to TRBJ1-1, with D possibly being TRBD1 (5 bases). The CDR3 sequence is 14 residues long. V was trimmed by 6 bases and J by 5 bases, leaving 16 bases between them. Germline V gene data show CDR1 as KGHSH and CDR2 as LQKENI. In nucleotides, the CDR3 is TGTGCCAGCTCCCTTGGTTTCGGGGGGACTGAAGCTTTCTTT. Its translation is CASSLGFGGTEAFF. Drawing the rest from reference TRBV18 and TRBJ1-1, the complete variable domain is NAGVMQNPRHLVRRRGQEARLRCSPMKGHSHVYWYRQLPEEGLKFMVYLQKENIIDESGMPKERFSAEFPKEGPSILRIQQVVRGDSAAYFCASSLGFGGTEAFFGQGTRLTVV.

The table lists this clonotype with many counts. This chain links TRBV7-3 with TRBJ1-1, with a tentative D call TRBD1 (5 bases). CDR3 length: 14 residues. Germline CDR1 is SGHTA and CDR2 is FQGTGA. V lost 1 base to trimming and J lost 3 bases, with 9 bases between them. Here the CDR3 DNA reads TGTGCCAGCAGCTTAATGGGGGGGGACACTGAAGCTTTCTTT. As protein: CASSLMGGDTEAFF. The whole variable domain, filled in from reference TRBV7-3 and TRBJ1-1, reads GAGVSQTPSNKVTEKGKYVELRCDPISGHTALYWYRQSLGQGPEFLIYFQGTGAADDSGLPNDRFFAVRPEGSVSTLKIQRTERGDSAVYLCASSLMGGDTEAFFGQGTRLTVV.

This clonotype came up many times. This chain uses TRBV6-1 with TRBJ2-5; possible D gene TRBD1, 6 bases. In germline, CDR1 is MNHNS, CDR2 SASEGT. Trimming pared 0 bases from V and 2 bases from J, leaving 10 bases between. This CDR3 contains 15 residues. CDR3 nucleotide sequence: TGTGCCAGCAGTGAAGCGCTTGGGACACAAGAGACCCAGTACTTC. This codes for CASSEALGTQETQYF.

A few counts support this clonotype. V is TRBV12-3 or TRBV12-4 and J is TRBJ1-6; maybe TRBD1 (5 bases). With 5 bases removed from V and 10 bases from J, the gap between germline ends came to 15 bases. The CDR3 consists of 14 residues. This CDR3 is CASSLQDYGSPLHF. DNA of the CDR3: TGTGCCAGCAGTCTACAGGATTACGGGTCACCCCTCCACTTT.

The genes are TRBV9 and TRBJ1-2, with D perhaps TRBD1 (5 bases). Trimming cost V 3 bases and J 2 bases, with 14 bases left between them. This CDR3 has 15 amino acids. Germline loops: CDR1 SGDLS, CDR2 YYNGEE. This chain's CDR3 is CASSERGTANYGYTF. Written as DNA, the CDR3 is TGTGCCAGCAGCGAAAGAGGGACCGCGAACTATGGCTACACCTTC.

This clonotype was found many times. CDR3: CASSRTVGENEQFF. For the CDR3, the DNA is TGTGCCAGCTCACGGACAGTTGGAGAGAATGAGCAGTTCTTC. The V gene is TRBV18, the J gene TRBJ2-1; a weak D match, TRBD1 (6 bases). Trimming removed 4 bases at V and 7 bases at J, with 14 bases between. Germline CDR1 is KGHSH and CDR2 is LQKENI. This CDR3 comprises 14 residues.